The sequence of this T cell receptor beta chain was determined in a study of T cell responses to AZD1222 COVID-19 vaccine. Study summary: Second-dose timings of about 4 or about 12 weeks were pooled. Whole-study findings and limits: Reportedly, nearly half of unique spike TCRs recognized epitopes outside B.1.351/B.1.1.7 mutations.

TCRdb's table, derived via immunoSEQ multiplex PCR, lists solely in-frame clones and lacks some. The sample contains roughly 96,000 clones, about 89% of which appear only once. Comment on this clone: As yet, its antigen is unknown. The junction departs from the called germline gene at one end, perhaps through a read error.

The CDR3 consists of 13 residues. Per the germline V gene, CDR1 is SGHTA and CDR2 is FQGNSA. This sequence was found in an adult in good health. The V call is TRBV7-2, the J call TRBJ1-3; a possible D gene is TRBD1 (5 bases). Specimen: peripheral blood, collected on day 0 of AZD1222 vaccination. CDR3 protein: CASSPLQFRDGNF. The CDR3 DNA sequence: TGTGCCAGCAGCCCACTCCAATTCCGGGACGGAAATTTT.